The 19 T cell receptor beta chains below were found in one sample sequenced in a study of shared clonotypes between healthy human individuals. Assay: immunoSEQ multiplex PCR; the TCRdb copy retains only in-frame clones and omits some. Here the sample spans roughly 500,000 clones, about 95% being singletons. Input material: naive CD4+ T cells sorted from blood. Regarding subset: CD45RA+ positively selected. These receptors originate from a woman aged 25 to 39 in good health.

The rearrangement joins TRBV2 to TRBJ2-7; possible D gene TRBD1, 5 bases. V was pared by 4 bases and J by 2 bases, with 9 bases between. Germline V gene data show CDR1 as SNHLY and CDR2 as FYNNEI. This CDR3 spans 13 amino acids. CDR3 region: CASSVDKAYEQYF. The CDR3, as DNA: TGTGCCAGCAGTGTGGACAAAGCCTACGAGCAGTACTTC.

The rearrangement links TRBV27 to TRBJ1-1, with D perhaps TRBD1 (5 bases). CDR1 is MNHEY and CDR2 is SMNVEV in the germline V gene (reference sequence). The CDR3 has 14 residues. V was trimmed by 3 bases and J by 0 bases, leaving 8 bases between them. This chain's CDR3 is CASSFQGMNTEAFF. The CDR3 region has the DNA TGTGCCAGCAGTTTCCAGGGTATGAACACTGAAGCTTTCTTT.

The V gene is TRBV4-1, the J gene TRBJ2-5, with 8 bases that match TRBD1. The CDR3 is made up of 16 amino acids. V shed 1 base and J 5 bases; nucleotides not matched to a gene: 9. CDR1 is MGHRA and CDR2 is YSYEKL in the germline V gene. The CDR3 DNA follows: TGCGCCAGCAGCCAAGTTCGGACAGGGACTGGGGAGACCCAGTACTTC. As protein: CASSQVRTGTGETQYF.

The chain uses TRBV18 and TRBJ2-7; 12 nucleotides line up with TRBD1. Germline V gene data show CDR1 as KGHSH and CDR2 as LQKENI. The CDR3 runs to 16 residues. Trimming removed 6 bases from V and 5 bases from J; junction bases left unmatched: 11. The CDR3 sequence: CASSFKSGTGGDEQYF. The CDR3 DNA follows: TGTGCCAGCTCGTTCAAATCCGGGACAGGGGGCGACGAGCAGTACTTC.

This chain joins TRBV25-1 and TRBJ1-5; the D gene is possibly TRBD1 (5 bases). Germline CDR1 reads MGHDK; CDR2 reads SYGVNS. The CDR3 length is 16 residues. Trimming stripped 4 bases from V and 1 base from J, with 14 bases between. CDR3 residues: CASSGPLGGSNQPQHF. The CDR3 region has the DNA TGTGCCAGCAGTGGCCCGCTTGGGGGGAGCAATCAGCCCCAGCATTTT. Looking up the rest from reference TRBV25-1 and TRBJ1-5 gives the full variable domain: EADIYQTPRYLVIGTGKKITLECSQTMGHDKMYWYQQDPGMELHLIHYSYGVNSTEKGDLSSESTVSRIRTEHFPLTLESARPSHTSQYLCASSGPLGGSNQPQHFGDGTRLSIL.

This clone was seen a handful of times. The chain employs TRBV2 and TRBJ1-1; a possible D gene is TRBD1 (6 bases). Trimming pared 11 bases from V and 3 bases from J, leaving 13 bases between. Per germline, CDR1 SNHLY and CDR2 FYNNEI. The CDR3 is 12 residues long. The CDR3 loop reads CAGEGQYTEAFF. The DNA for the CDR3 is TGTGCCGGTGAAGGACAGTACACTGAAGCTTTCTTT.

The CDR3 DNA sequence: TGTGCCAGCAGCAATCCTCCCCGGTCAGATGAGACCCAGTACTTC. Its protein product is CASSNPPRSDETQYF. The J gene is TRBJ2-5, the V gene TRBV21-1. TRBV21-1 is noted as a pseudogene. This CDR3 spans 15 amino acids.

This rearrangement joins TRBV5-1 to TRBJ2-2, with D unclear. Between the trimmed V and J ends, which lost 2 bases and 2 bases, there was a span of 7 bases. This CDR3 is 14 amino acids long. CDR1 SGHRS and CDR2 YFSETQ come from the germline V gene. The CDR3 sequence: CASSFSENTGELFF. The CDR3 DNA reads as TGCGCCAGCAGCTTCTCTGAAAACACCGGGGAGCTGTTTTTT.

The rearrangement joins TRBV19 to TRBJ2-7, with 9 bases fitting TRBD1. V was pared by 6 bases and J by 9 bases, with 12 bases of the junction left unmatched. This CDR3 is 14 amino acids long. Per germline, CDR1 LNHDA and CDR2 SQIVND (reference sequence). CDR3 region: CASSPDRGNFGQYF. The CDR3 region has the DNA TGTGCCAGTAGCCCCGACAGGGGGAATTTCGGGCAGTACTTC. The variable domain in full, with the rest retrieved from reference TRBV19 and TRBJ2-7, is DGGITQSPKYLFRKEGQNVTLSCEQNLNHDAMYWYRQDPGQGLRLIYYSQIVNDFQKGDIAEGYSVSREKKESFPLTVTSAQKNPTAFYLCASSPDRGNFGQYFGPGTRLTVT.

This clone appeared a few times. This specimen includes other DNA sequences encoding the same CDR3. The chain carries TRBV27 and TRBJ1-2; TRBD1 might be the D (5 bases). This CDR3 is built from 13 residues. The germline V gene has CDR1 MNHEY and CDR2 SMNVEV (reference sequence). Between the trimmed V and J ends, which lost 6 bases and 2 bases, there was a span of 10 bases. This CDR3 reads CASSLEGNYGYTF. CDR3 coding DNA: TGTGCCAGCAGCCTTGAGGGGAACTATGGCTACACCTTC.

The chain joins TRBV2 to TRBJ1-5, with no clear D. Germline V lookup: CDR1 SNHLY, CDR2 FYNNEI. This CDR3 region has 17 residues. Between the trimmed V and J ends, which lost 2 bases and 6 bases, there was a span of 20 bases. The CDR3 sequence: CASSEPGMGKGSQPQHF. In nucleotides, the CDR3 is TGTGCCAGCAGTGAACCTGGGATGGGAAAGGGAAGTCAGCCCCAGCATTTT. The variable domain in full, completed from reference TRBV2 and TRBJ1-5, reads EPEVTQTPSHQVTQMGQEVILRCVPISNHLYFYWYRQILGQKVEFLVSFYNNEISEKSEIFDDQFSVERPDGSNFTLKIRSTKLEDSAMYFCASSEPGMGKGSQPQHFGDGTRLSIL.

V is TRBV19 and J is TRBJ1-3; the D gene is possibly TRBD1 (6 bases). The CDR3 contains 15 residues. Between the trimmed V and J ends, which lost 4 bases and 1 base, there was a span of 11 bases. In germline, CDR1 is LNHDA, CDR2 SQIVND (reference sequence). In DNA form, the CDR3 reads TGTGCCAGTAGTACCGGGACATCTTCTGGAAACACCATATATTTT. Translating it yields CASSTGTSSGNTIYF.

The chain has TRBV4-1 and TRBJ2-1; the match to TRBD2 covers 10 bases. With V trimmed by 3 bases and J by 1 base, 9 bases remained unmatched. The CDR3 sequence is 18 residues long. The germline CDR1 and CDR2 sequences are MGHRA and YSYEKL. CDR3 sequence reads: CASSHLSTSGISYNEQFF. Written as DNA, the CDR3 is TGCGCCAGCAGCCACCTTTCTACTAGCGGGATATCCTACAATGAGCAGTTCTTC.

The table lists this clone with a count of one. The V and J genes are TRBV28 and TRBJ2-7; 7 bases line up with TRBD2. CDR1 and CDR2 from the germline V gene are MDHEN and SYDVKM. V was pared by 4 bases and J by 2 bases, with 5 bases of the junction left unmatched. This CDR3 is built from 14 residues. CDR3 DNA sequence: TGTGCCAGCAGTTGGGGAGGGAGACCCTACGAGCAGTACTTC. As protein: CASSWGGRPYEQYF.

This chain links TRBV7-6 with TRBJ2-5, with 12 bases identical to TRBD2. Near its end, the DNA agrees better with TRBJ2-7, so the J call may be wrong. The germline V gene encodes CDR1 SGHVS and CDR2 FNYEAQ. This CDR3 comprises 20 residues. The CDR3 sequence is CASSLALAGGPLRSSYEQYF. CDR3 bases: TGTGCCAGCAGCTTAGCACTAGCGGGAGGCCCACTGAGAAGCTCCTACGAGCAGTACTTC.

The chain employs TRBV7-2 and TRBJ2-1; D gene uncertain. This CDR3 has 12 residues. V dropped 5 bases and J dropped 7 bases, with 9 bases sitting between them. CDR1 is SGHTA, CDR2 FQGNSA, per germline. The CDR3 loop reads CASSTRSNEQFF. The CDR3 bases are TGTGCCAGCAGCACCAGATCAAATGAGCAGTTCTTC.

CDR3 sequence reads: CASSYSLDYNEQFF. The DNA of the CDR3 is TGTGCCAGCAGTTACTCTTTGGACTACAATGAGCAGTTCTTC. The V gene is TRBV6-5, the J gene TRBJ2-1; D is unresolved. Germline V CDR1 and CDR2: MNHEY, SVGAGI. Deletions cut 0 bases from V and 3 bases from J, with 6 bases between. The length of the CDR3 is 14 residues.

The CDR3 loop reads CASSSRAGWTPLHF. In nucleotides, the CDR3 is TGTGCCAGCAGTTCCAGGGCAGGGTGGACACCCCTCCACTTT. This chain links TRBV28 with TRBJ1-6; TRBD1 might be the D (5 bases). Germline CDR1 reads MDHEN; CDR2 reads SYDVKM. The CDR3 extends over 14 amino acids. The V gene lost 4 bases and the J gene lost 11 bases, with 15 bases spanning the gap.

This sequence joins TRBV9 and TRBJ1-2, with no clear D. Trimming shortened V by 4 bases and J by 4 bases, and 11 bases separated the two germline ends. The CDR3 is 13 amino acids. CDR1 is SGDLS and CDR2 is YYNGEE in the germline V gene. CDR3 loop: CASSPLSGYGYTF. CDR3 in DNA: TGTGCCAGCAGCCCTCTGAGTGGCTATGGCTACACCTTC.